The TCR beta chain under discussion was sequenced for a study of regulatory T cells in long-lasting Graves disease. A few counts support this clonotype. As yet, its antigen is unknown. Time point given: newly diagnosed GD, antithyroid drugs for less than 3 months. The TCR library was made from RNA extracted from PBMCs. Researchers made TCR beta libraries by using iRepertoire HTBI primers and running Arm-PCR on CDR3 regions. In TCRdb, the multiplex PCR reads were re-called with MiXCR into one record per CDR3 protein. Of 370,000 or so distinct CDR3 sequences listed, about 16% are singletons. This CDR3 spans 11 amino acids. The germline V gene has CDR1 SNHLY and CDR2 FYNNEI. With V trimmed by 10 bases and J by 5 bases, 2 bases remained unmatched. Study-level points and caveats: Samples came from peripheral blood alone, without thyroid tissue. Newly diagnosed Graves' patients exceeded persistent ones in TCR diversity.

The sample was also linked to a second study, of T cells in Graves' hyperthyroidism and ophthalmopathy. This second study notes: It was considered stable Graves' hyperthyroidism when ophthalmopathy did not progress within 18 months. Most thyroid clonotypes expanded above 0.001 appeared in blood too.

Sample: peripheral blood mononuclear cells (PBMCs), taken at new diagnosis, from a patient treated with antithyroid drugs. The TCR originated in a woman aged 18-29 years with Graves disease. The chain links TRBV2 to TRBJ2-5, with 9 bases lining up with TRBD2. The CDR3 loop is CATAGGETQYF. The CDR3 DNA follows: TGTGCCACCGCGGGGGGGGAGACCCAGTACTTC.